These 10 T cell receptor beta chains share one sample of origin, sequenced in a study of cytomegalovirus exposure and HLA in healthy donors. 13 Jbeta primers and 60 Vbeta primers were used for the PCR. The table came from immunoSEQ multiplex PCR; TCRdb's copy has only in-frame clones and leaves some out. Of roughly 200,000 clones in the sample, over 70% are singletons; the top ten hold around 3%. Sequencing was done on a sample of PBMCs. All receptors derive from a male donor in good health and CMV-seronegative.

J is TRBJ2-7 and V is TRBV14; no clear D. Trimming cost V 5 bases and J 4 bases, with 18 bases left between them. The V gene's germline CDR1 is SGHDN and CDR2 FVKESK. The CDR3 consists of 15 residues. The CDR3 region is CASSVRHPNLYEQYF. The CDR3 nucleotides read TGTGCCAGCAGCGTTCGACATCCTAATCTATACGAGCAGTACTTC.

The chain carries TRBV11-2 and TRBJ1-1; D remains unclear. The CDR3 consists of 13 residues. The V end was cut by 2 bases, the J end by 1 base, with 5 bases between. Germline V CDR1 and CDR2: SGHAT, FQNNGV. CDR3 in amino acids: CASSLQWNTEAFF. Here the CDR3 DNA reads TGTGCCAGCAGCTTACAGTGGAACACTGAAGCTTTCTTT.

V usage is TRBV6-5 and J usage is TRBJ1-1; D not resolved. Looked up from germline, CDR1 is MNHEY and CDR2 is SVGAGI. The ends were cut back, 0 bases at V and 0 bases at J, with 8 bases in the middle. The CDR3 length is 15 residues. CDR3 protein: CASSYSIRMNTEAFF. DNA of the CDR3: TGTGCCAGCAGTTACTCGATCAGGATGAACACTGAAGCTTTCTTT.

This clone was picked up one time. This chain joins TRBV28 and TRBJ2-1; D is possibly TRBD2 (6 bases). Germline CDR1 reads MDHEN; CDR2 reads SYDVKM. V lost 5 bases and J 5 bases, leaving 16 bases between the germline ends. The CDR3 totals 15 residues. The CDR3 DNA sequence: TGTGCCAGCAGTCCACTGGGACTCCTCCACAATGAGCAGTTCTTC. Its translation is CASSPLGLLHNEQFF.

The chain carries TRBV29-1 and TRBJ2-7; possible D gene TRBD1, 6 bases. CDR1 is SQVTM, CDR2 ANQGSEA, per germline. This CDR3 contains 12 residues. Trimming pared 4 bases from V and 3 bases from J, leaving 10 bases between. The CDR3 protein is CSVGGHYYEQYF. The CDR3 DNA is TGCAGCGTTGGGGGGCACTACTACGAGCAGTACTTC.

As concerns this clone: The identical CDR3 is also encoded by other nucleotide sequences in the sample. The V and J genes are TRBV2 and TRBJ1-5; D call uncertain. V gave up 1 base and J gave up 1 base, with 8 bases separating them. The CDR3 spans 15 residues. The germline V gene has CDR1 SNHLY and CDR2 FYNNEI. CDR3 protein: CASSEGRGSNQPQHF. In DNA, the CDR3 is TGTGCCAGCAGTGAAGGTCGGGGAAGCAATCAGCCCCAGCATTTT.

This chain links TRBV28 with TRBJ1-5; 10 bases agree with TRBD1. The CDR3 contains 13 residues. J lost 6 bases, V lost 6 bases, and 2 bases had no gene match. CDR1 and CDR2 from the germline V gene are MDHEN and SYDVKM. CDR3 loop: CASRTGGTQPQHF. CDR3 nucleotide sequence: TGTGCCAGCAGGACAGGGGGCACTCAGCCCCAGCATTTT.

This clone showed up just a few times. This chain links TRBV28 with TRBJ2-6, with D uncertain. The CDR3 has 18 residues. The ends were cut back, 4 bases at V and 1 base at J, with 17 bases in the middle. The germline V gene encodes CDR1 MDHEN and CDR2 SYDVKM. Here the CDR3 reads CASSSQDTLGSGANVLTF. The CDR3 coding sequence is TGTGCCAGCAGTTCCCAGGATACGTTGGGTTCTGGGGCCAACGTCCTGACTTTC.

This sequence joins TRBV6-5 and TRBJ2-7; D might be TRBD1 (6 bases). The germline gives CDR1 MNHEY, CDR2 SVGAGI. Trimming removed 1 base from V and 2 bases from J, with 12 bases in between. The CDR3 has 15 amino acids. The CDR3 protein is CASSYFSQGTYEQYF. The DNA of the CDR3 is TGTGCCAGCAGTTACTTTTCACAGGGCACCTACGAGCAGTACTTC.

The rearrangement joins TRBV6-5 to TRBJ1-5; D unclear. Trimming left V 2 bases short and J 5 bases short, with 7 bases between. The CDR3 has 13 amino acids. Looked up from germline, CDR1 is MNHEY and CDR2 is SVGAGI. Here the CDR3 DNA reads TGTGCCAGCAGTTACGGTCAGGATCAGCCCCAGCATTTT. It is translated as CASSYGQDQPQHF.